This passage covers 23 T cell receptor beta chains from one sample sequenced in a study of blood T cell repertoires in COVID-19. Measured with immunoSEQ multiplex PCR; TCRdb has only the in-frame clones, and not every one. The sample includes more than 250,000 clones, about 92% of them seen just once. The specimen sequenced was PBMCs or T cells enriched from blood (not recorded which). The receptor source for this set is a woman in her twenties or thirties who had recovered from COVID-19.

The chain carries TRBV4-3 and TRBJ2-5; D perhaps matches TRBD2 (6 bases). CDR3 size: 15 residues. Trimming stripped 0 bases from V and 5 bases from J, with 13 bases between. The germline gives CDR1 LGHNA, CDR2 YSLEER. Written as DNA, the CDR3 is TGCGCCAGCAGCCAAGATCGACTAGTAGGTGAGACCCAGTACTTC. Its translation: CASSQDRLVGETQYF.

The gene calls are TRBV2 and TRBJ1-6; maybe TRBD1 (6 bases). From germline, CDR1 is SNHLY and CDR2 FYNNEI. V shed 5 bases and J shed 9 bases, with 14 bases lying between them. The CDR3 runs to 14 residues. CDR3 in amino acids: CASSLRGVSSPLHF. The CDR3 bases are TGTGCCAGCAGTCTCAGGGGAGTGAGTTCACCCCTCCACTTT.

The chain recombines TRBV7-8 with TRBJ1-5, with D uncertain. From germline, CDR1 is SGHVS and CDR2 FQNEAQ. Trimming removed 3 bases from V and 4 bases from J, with 7 bases in between. This CDR3 region has 13 residues. CDR3: CASSFSPNQPQHF. The DNA of the CDR3 is TGTGCCAGCAGCTTTAGTCCGAATCAGCCCCAGCATTTT.

This rearrangement joins TRBV6-5 to TRBJ1-1; 7 bases match TRBD1. Trimming removed 6 bases from V and 5 bases from J; junction bases left unmatched: 12. The CDR3 has 15 residues. CDR1 is MNHEY, CDR2 SVGAGI, per germline. The CDR3 loop reads CASRRDSRWGTEAFF. The CDR3 DNA reads TGTGCCAGCAGACGGGACAGTCGATGGGGAACTGAAGCTTTCTTT.

The CDR3 nucleotides read TGTGCCAGCAGTCGTTCGGGGGGGGAAAAACTGTTTTTT. Translated: CASSRSGGEKLFF. The chain combines TRBV27 with TRBJ1-4; tentative D call: TRBD1 (5 bases). This CDR3 is built from 13 residues. Germline-derived CDR1 and CDR2 are MNHEY and SMNVEV (reference sequence). Deletions cut 5 bases from V and 8 bases from J, with 12 bases between.

V usage is TRBV6-5 and J usage is TRBJ2-7; D gene unclear. Germline V gene data show CDR1 as MNHEY and CDR2 as SVGAGI. The CDR3 is 11 residues long. V was pared by 2 bases and J by 6 bases, with 5 bases between. CDR3 DNA: TGTGCCAGCAGTTACCACGGCGAGCAGTACTTC. Residues: CASSYHGEQYF.

For the CDR3, the DNA is TGTGCCAGCAGCCCTGGGACTAGCGGGAGGGGAGAGACCCAGTACTTC. It yields the protein CASSPGTSGRGETQYF. The chain combines TRBV7-2 with TRBJ2-5; 16 nucleotides line up with TRBD2. This CDR3 spans 16 amino acids. Germline CDR1 reads SGHTA; CDR2 reads FQGNSA. V dropped 5 bases and J dropped 4; count of bases not matched to a gene: 4.

The chain combines TRBV11-2 with TRBJ2-2, with 10 positions matching TRBD2. The germline CDR1 and CDR2 sequences are SGHAT and FQNNGV. The CDR3 is 16 residues long. The ends lost 1 base at V and 5 bases at J; junction bases unmatched: 4. Written as DNA, the CDR3 is TGTGCCAGCAGCTTAGTAAAACTAGCGGGAACCGGGGAGCTGTTTTTT. It specifies CASSLVKLAGTGELFF. Based on the CDR3 plus reference TRBV11-2 and TRBJ2-2, the full variable domain is EAGVAQSPRYKIIEKRQSVAFWCNPISGHATLYWYQQILGQGPKLLIQFQNNGVVDDSQLPKDRFSAERLKGVDSTLKIQPAKLEDSAVYLCASSLVKLAGTGELFFGEGSRLTVL.

The chain has TRBV5-1 and TRBJ1-2, with TRBD1 matching 9 bases. The junction had 9 bases not matched to a gene; V was cut back by 4 bases and J by 5 bases. CDR1 is SGHRS, CDR2 YFSETQ, per germline. This CDR3 contains 15 residues. In nucleotides, the CDR3 is TGCGCCAGCAGCCCGGGACAGGGAGGAGGGTATGGCTACACCTTC. Its protein is CASSPGQGGGYGYTF.

Comment on this clone: The sample contains more than one DNA sequence encoding this CDR3. The chain is built from TRBV9 and TRBJ2-5; D may be TRBD1 (5 bases). The CDR3 consists of 13 residues. Germline-derived CDR1 and CDR2 are SGDLS and YYNGEE. Trimming shortened V by 2 bases and J by 3 bases, and 8 bases separated the two germline ends. The CDR3 is CASSVGAEETQYF. The CDR3 coding sequence is TGTGCCAGCAGCGTTGGGGCTGAAGAGACCCAGTACTTC. The entire variable domain, with the rest obtained from reference TRBV9 and TRBJ2-5, is as follows: DSGVTQTPKHLITATGQRVTLRCSPRSGDLSVYWYQQSLDQGLQFLIQYYNGEERAKGNILERFSAQQFPDLHSELNLSSLELGDSALYFCASSVGAEETQYFGPGTRLLVL.

Here the CDR3 reads CASSDRREGGYTF. Here the CDR3 DNA reads TGTGCCAGCAGCGATCGCAGGGAGGGTGGCTACACCTTC. The rearrangement joins TRBV7-2 to TRBJ1-2; TRBD1 is a possible D gene (5 bases). This CDR3 contains 13 residues. The V gene's germline CDR1 is SGHTA and CDR2 FQGNSA. Deletions cut 5 bases from V and 7 bases from J, with 14 bases between.

The chain is built from TRBV5-6 and TRBJ1-5, with D tentatively TRBD1 (6 bases). Germline V CDR1 and CDR2: SGHDT, YYEEEE. Trimming took off 0 bases at V and 1 base at J, with 8 bases between the two ends. This CDR3 contains 15 residues. The CDR3 is CASSLAGESNQPQHF. The CDR3, as DNA: TGTGCCAGCAGCTTGGCAGGGGAAAGCAATCAGCCCCAGCATTTT.

This rearrangement joins TRBV28 to TRBJ1-2; TRBD1 aligns across 9 bases. CDR1 is MDHEN, CDR2 SYDVKM, per germline. V shed 6 bases, J shed 2 bases, and the junction held 4 bases outside the gene matches. The CDR3 runs to 14 residues. CDR3 nucleotide sequence: TGTGCCAGCAGCGACAGGGGGGTAAACTATGGCTACACCTTC. Translation gives CASSDRGVNYGYTF.

This clone was found a few times. The chain uses TRBV14 and TRBJ2-1; 7 bases align to TRBD2. The CDR3 length is 15 residues. V lost 7 bases, J lost 5 bases, and 11 bases stayed unmatched. Germline loops: CDR1 SGHDN, CDR2 FVKESK. CDR3 amino acids: CASTARVAGHNEQFF. Written as DNA, the CDR3 is TGTGCCAGCACCGCTAGGGTAGCGGGCCACAATGAGCAGTTCTTC.

The V and J genes are TRBV11-3 and TRBJ2-2; D uncertain. Trimming cost V 2 bases and J 1 base, with 5 bases left between them. Looked up from germline, CDR1 is SGHNT and CDR2 is YENEEA. The CDR3 extends over 14 amino acids. The CDR3 nucleotides read TGTGCCAGCAGCTTATCAGGGAACACCGGGGAGCTGTTTTTT. Translating it yields CASSLSGNTGELFF. The entire variable domain, with the rest obtained from reference TRBV11-3 and TRBJ2-2, is as follows: EAGVVQSPRYKIIEKKQPVAFWCNPISGHNTLYWYLQNLGQGPELLIRYENEEAVDDSQLPKDRFSAERLKGVDSTLKIQPAELGDSAVYLCASSLSGNTGELFFGEGSRLTVL.

The rearrangement links TRBV2 to TRBJ2-1; 7 nucleotides agree with TRBD1. The CDR3 extends over 15 amino acids. CDR1 is SNHLY and CDR2 is FYNNEI in the germline V gene. V dropped 9 bases and J dropped 7; count of bases not matched to a gene: 15. The CDR3, as DNA: TGTGCCAGTCTAACTTCTAGGGGGCTTCGGAATGAGCAGTTCTTC. Protein: CASLTSRGLRNEQFF. The full variable domain, with the rest looked up from reference TRBV2 and TRBJ2-1, is EPEVTQTPSHQVTQMGQEVILRCVPISNHLYFYWYRQILGQKVEFLVSFYNNEISEKSEIFDDQFSVERPDGSNFTLKIRSTKLEDSAMYFCASLTSRGLRNEQFFGPGTRLTVL.

V is TRBV10-3 and J is TRBJ1-2; D remains ambiguous. Deletions cut 2 bases from V and 4 bases from J, with 14 bases between. CDR3 length equals 15 residues. The germline gives CDR1 ENHRY, CDR2 SYGVKD. DNA for the CDR3: TGTGCCATCAGTGAGGGAAGGGCGGAGGGCTATGGCTACACCTTC. Translation gives CAISEGRAEGYGYTF.

This clone showed up just once. Other nucleotide sequences in the sample specify the same CDR3. V is TRBV28 and J is TRBJ1-2; TRBD1 is a possible D gene (6 bases). The CDR3 contains 12 residues. V gave up 6 bases and J gave up 5 bases, with 10 bases separating them. CDR1 is MDHEN and CDR2 is SYDVKM in the germline V gene. The CDR3 DNA reads as TGTGCCAGCAGCTTAGGGGGGTATGGCTACACCTTC. Its translation is CASSLGGYGYTF.

The genes are TRBV19 and TRBJ1-6, with 10 bases aligning to TRBD1. The junction had 11 bases not matched to a gene; V was cut back by 4 bases and J by 14 bases. Germline V gene sequence: CDR1 LNHDA, CDR2 SQIVND (reference sequence). The CDR3 loop spans 15 amino acids. The CDR3 loop is CASSTSGTGVAALHF. The DNA for the CDR3 is TGTGCCAGTAGTACCTCCGGGACAGGGGTGGCGGCCCTCCACTTT.

The genes are TRBV7-6 and TRBJ2-2; 9 nucleotides match TRBD1. Germline lookup yields CDR1 SGHVS and CDR2 FNYEAQ. The CDR3 loop spans 17 amino acids. V gave up 4 bases and J gave up 4 bases; unmatched junction bases: 10. In DNA, the CDR3 is TGTGCCAGCAGCTCAAGACCGGGACAGGGTGGCACCGGGGAGCTGTTTTTT. This codes for CASSSRPGQGGTGELFF. Full variable domain (missing parts from reference TRBV7-6 and TRBJ2-2): GAGVSQSPRYKVTKRGQDVALRCDPISGHVSLYWYRQALGQGPEFLTYFNYEAQQDKSGLPNDRFSAERPEGSISTLTIQRTEQRDSAMYRCASSSRPGQGGTGELFFGEGSRLTVL.

The genes are TRBV5-1 and TRBJ2-2, with 8 bases lining up with TRBD2. The CDR3 is 16 residues long. Germline V gene lookup returns CDR1 SGHRS and CDR2 YFSETQ. Trimming cost V 4 bases and J 1 base; bases outside gene matches: 6. CDR3 coding DNA: TGCGCCAGCAGCCCCACTAGCGGACTGAACACCGGGGAGCTGTTTTTT. It codes for CASSPTSGLNTGELFF.

This clone appeared once. The chain carries TRBV7-2 and TRBJ2-1, with 7 bases that match TRBD2. This CDR3 spans 16 amino acids. Trimming cost V 0 bases and J 4 bases; bases outside gene matches: 6. Germline V CDR1 and CDR2: SGHTA, FQGNSA. The CDR3 protein is CASSLADSGHYNEQFF. The DNA for the CDR3 is TGTGCCAGCAGCTTAGCTGATAGCGGGCATTACAATGAGCAGTTCTTC.

The chain employs TRBV19 and TRBJ2-2; TRBD2 agrees at 8 bases. Germline V gives CDR1 LNHDA, CDR2 SQIVND (reference sequence). With 7 bases clipped from V and 2 bases from J, the junction kept 6 bases outside the gene matches. The CDR3 has 15 residues. In DNA form, the CDR3 reads TGTGCCAGTAAGAGAGCGGGAGACAACACCGGGGAGCTGTTTTTT. Translated: CASKRAGDNTGELFF.